One sample yielded the 28 T cell receptor beta chains listed below, sequenced in a study of T cell clonality in common variable immunodeficiency. Libraries were prepared by immunoSEQ multiplex PCR; TCRdb keeps only in-frame clonotypes and omits some of them. This sample has tens of thousands of clones, each found more than once. Sample: peripheral blood mononuclear cells. The receptors stem from a person aged 18 to 69 in good health.

Ten or more counts support this clone. The CDR3 goes on 3 residues after the read ends, and that part is filled in from the germline J gene. The chain joins TRBV28 to TRBJ2-5, with D possibly being TRBD1 (5 bases). CDR1 MDHEN and CDR2 SYDVKM come from the germline V gene. The CDR3 spans 12 residues. Between the trimmed V and J ends, which lost 7 bases and 7 bases, there was a span of 13 bases. CDR3 loop: CASTPPRGTQYF. Partial CDR3 DNA: TGTGCCAGCACCCCCCCAAGGGGGACC.

At least ten counts were recorded for this clone. The DNA ends 3 residues before the CDR3 does, and the rest of the CDR3 is filled in from the germline J gene. The chain employs TRBV11-2 and TRBJ2-5, with 7 bases lining up with TRBD1. J lost 4 bases, V lost 4 bases, and 9 bases had no gene match. The CDR3 is 15 residues long. Germline V gene sequence: CDR1 SGHAT, CDR2 FQNNGV. This CDR3 reads CASSYTTGMGETQYF. Incomplete CDR3 DNA: TGTGCCAGCAGCTACACGACAGGGATGGGAGAGACC.

This clone was counted ten times or more. The read falls 3 residues short of the CDR3 end, and the missing part is taken from the germline J gene. The chain couples TRBV10-2 to TRBJ2-7, with 7 bases that match TRBD2. V lost 8 bases to trimming and J lost 2 bases; unmatched junction nucleotides: 18. This CDR3 is built from 17 residues. Germline assignment: CDR1 WSHSY and CDR2 SAAADI. Partial CDR3 DNA: TGCGCCAGCCGCCAACGCCCCCGGGACTACCCGACCTACGAG. Translating it yields CASRQRPRDYPTYE. Given in full, the CDR3 is CASRQRPRDYPTYEQYF.

This clone was recorded at least ten times. From the germline J gene comes the end of the CDR3, since the read stops 3 residues before it. This chain connects TRBV5-6 to TRBJ1-2; a weak D match, TRBD1 (5 bases). The V gene lost 2 bases and the J gene lost 2 bases, with 10 bases spanning the gap. There are 14 residues in the CDR3. CDR1 and CDR2 (germline): SGHDT, YYEEEE. The part of the CDR3 DNA that was read is TGTGCCAGCAGCTTCGGGACTTTCAACTATGGC. This codes for CASSFGTFNYG. The CDR3 as a whole reads CASSFGTFNYGYTF.

This clone was counted ten times or more. The sequence runs out 3 residues before the end of the CDR3; the remainder is reconstructed from the germline J gene. The chain combines TRBV27 with TRBJ2-7; 7 bases map to TRBD2. Germline V CDR1 and CDR2: MNHEY, SMNVEV (reference sequence). This CDR3 comprises 14 residues. The trim removed 2 bases at V and 3 bases at J, leaving 4 bases unmatched. The covered CDR3 bases are TGTGCCAGCAGTTTAAATGGGAGGGGCTACGAG. This codes for CASSLNGRGYE. The CDR3, in full, reads CASSLNGRGYEQYF.

This clone was picked up many times. Coverage ceases 3 residues before the CDR3 finishes, and the germline J gene fills in the end. This chain connects TRBV7-6 to TRBJ1-5; D unclear. From germline, CDR1 is SGHVS and CDR2 FNYEAQ. Trimming took off 1 base at V and 5 bases at J, with 6 bases between the two ends. The CDR3 is made up of 13 amino acids. The sequenced part of the CDR3 DNA is TGTGCCAGCAGCTTAGACAGAGATCAGCCC. Encoded protein: CASSLDRDQP. Given in full, the CDR3 is CASSLDRDQPQHF.

Comment on this clone: The missing CDR3 end, 3 residues past where the read stops, is filled in from the germline J gene. The chain couples TRBV11-3 to TRBJ2-1, with 10 bases that match TRBD2. The trim removed 4 bases at V and 6 bases at J, leaving 3 bases unmatched. The germline gives CDR1 SGHNT, CDR2 YENEEA. The CDR3 is 14 residues long. The CDR3: CASSSRLAGNEQFF. CDR3 DNA, as far as it was read: TGTGCCAGCAGCTCGAGACTAGCGGGCAATGAG.

This clone was seen at least ten times. The CDR3 end is not reached by the read, which stops 3 residues before it; the germline J gene fills it in. The chain uses TRBV5-1 and TRBJ2-7; D unresolved. The CDR3 consists of 16 residues. The germline CDR1 and CDR2 sequences are SGHRS and YFSETQ. V lost 2 bases and J 4 bases, leaving 19 bases between the germline ends. CDR3 sequence: CASSFGSPLRTYEQYF. The covered CDR3 bases are TGCGCCAGCAGCTTTGGCTCTCCTCTCCGAACATACGAG.

This clone came up many times. CDR3 protein: CASSRTSGRETQYF. Partial CDR3 DNA: TGTGCCAGCAGTAGGACTAGCGGGCGGGAGACC. The gene calls are TRBV28 and TRBJ2-5; 11 positions match TRBD2. The CDR3 end is not reached by the read, which stops 3 residues before it; the germline J gene fills it in. The CDR3 spans 14 residues. Germline CDR1 and CDR2: MDHEN and SYDVKM. V was clipped by 5 bases and J by 5 bases; unmatched bases: 4. Looking up the rest from reference TRBV28 and TRBJ2-5 gives the full variable domain: DVKVTQSSRYLVKRTGEKVFLECVQDMDHENMFWYRQDPGLGLRLIYFSYDVKMKEKGDIPEGYSVSREKKERFSLILESASTNQTSMYLCASSRTSGRETQYFGPGTRLLVL.

As for this clone: Being one base from a much bigger clone, this may be a read error. The read is 3 residues too short to cover the CDR3 end, so that end is filled in from the germline J gene. The V call is TRBV2, the J call TRBJ1-1; D gene ambiguous. The V gene's germline CDR1 is SNHLY and CDR2 FYNNEI. V lost 2 bases and J lost 1, with 5 bases in between. The CDR3 totals 13 residues. CDR3 sequence reads: CASSEIGNTEAFF. CDR3 DNA, as far as it was read: TGTGCCAGCAGTGAAATCGGGAACACTGAA. Full variable domain (rest looked up from reference TRBV2 and TRBJ1-1): EPEVTQTPSHQVTQMGQEVILRCVPISNHLYFYWYRQILGQKVEFLVSFYNNEISEKSEIFDDQFSVERPDGSNFTLKIRSTKLEDSAMYFCASSEIGNTEAFFGQGTRLTVV.

Note on this clone: The sequence runs out 3 residues before the end of the CDR3; the remainder is reconstructed from the germline J gene. This sequence joins TRBV4-2 and TRBJ2-7; weak D call: TRBD2 (6 bases). The CDR3 length is 15 residues. Germline V gene sequence: CDR1 LGHNA, CDR2 YNFKEQ. The V end lost 0 bases, the J end lost 2 bases, and 11 bases lay between the germline ends. Here the CDR3 reads CASSQDRGLPYEQYF. The CDR3 bases that were read are TGTGCCAGCAGCCAAGATCGAGGACTACCCTACGAG.

This clone was observed many times. CDR3 DNA, as far as it was read: TGTGCCAGCAGCCCCAGGGGTCCCACCCGGGAGACC. Protein: CASSPRGPTRET. From start to end, the CDR3 is CASSPRGPTRETQYF. The rearrangement links TRBV7-9 to TRBJ2-5; D possibly corresponds to TRBD1 (6 bases). The CDR3 end is not reached by the read, which stops 3 residues before it; the germline J gene fills it in. The V end lost 5 bases, the J end lost 5 bases, and 18 bases lay between the germline ends. Germline V lookup: CDR1 SEHNR, CDR2 FQNEAQ (reference sequence). The CDR3 is made up of 15 amino acids.

This clone was seen repeatedly, ten times or more. The missing CDR3 end, 3 residues past where the read stops, is filled in from the germline J gene. The chain couples TRBV28 to TRBJ2-5, with D maybe TRBD1 (6 bases). The CDR3 consists of 12 residues. The V end lost 6 bases, the J end lost 5 bases, and 10 bases lay between the germline ends. From germline, CDR1 is MDHEN and CDR2 SYDVKM. The CDR3 sequence is CASRGGGETQYF. CDR3 DNA (partial): TGTGCCAGCAGAGGGGGTGGGGAGACC.

Details on this clone: The read is 3 residues too short to cover the CDR3 end, so that end is filled in from the germline J gene. The V gene is TRBV5-3, the J gene TRBJ2-1, with TRBD2 identical over 11 bases. TRBV5-3 is filed as an ORF, its function uncertain. With V trimmed by 1 base and J by 2 bases, 2 bases remained unmatched. The CDR3 contains 16 residues. The CDR3 DNA, read in part, is TGTGCCAGAAGCTTGTCTAGCGGGAGGACCTACAATGAG. Its protein is CARSLSSGRTYNE. The whole CDR3 sequence is CARSLSSGRTYNEQFF.

The table lists this clone with many counts. The read ends 3 residues early relative to the CDR3; the germline J gene fills the gap. The chain uses TRBV15 and TRBJ1-3, with D maybe TRBD1 (6 bases). CDR1 and CDR2 (germline): LNHNV, YYDKDF (reference sequence). Deletions cut 0 bases from V and 0 bases from J, with 12 bases between. CDR3 length equals 17 residues. CDR3 DNA, as far as it was read: TGTGCCACCAGCAGAGAGACCGGGACACCCTCTGGAAACACC. Encoded protein: CATSRETGTPSGNT. The CDR3 as a whole reads CATSRETGTPSGNTIYF.

This clone has a count of ten or more. The read halts 3 residues ahead of the CDR3 end, with the missing end drawn from the germline J gene. The genes are TRBV12-5 and TRBJ1-4; D might be TRBD1 (5 bases). Germline CDR1 reads LGHNT; CDR2 reads FRNRAP. V was cut by 0 bases and J by 4 bases, with 12 bases left in between. The CDR3 consists of 16 residues. CDR3 loop: CASGLVLGQGNEKLFF. The CDR3 DNA, read in part, is TGTGCTAGTGGTTTGGTACTGGGGCAGGGTAATGAAAAA.

This clone was counted many times. The read terminates 3 residues before the CDR3 end, so the remaining end is supplied by the germline J gene. This rearrangement joins TRBV29-1 to TRBJ2-1; TRBD2 matches 11 bases. The trim removed 7 bases at V and 4 bases at J, leaving 0 bases unmatched. The length of the CDR3 is 12 residues. CDR1 is SQVTM and CDR2 is ANQGSEA in the germline V gene. CDR3 amino acids: CSGTSGYNEQFF. Incomplete CDR3 DNA: TGCAGCGGGACTAGCGGGTACAATGAG.

This clone was found many times. The missing CDR3 end, 3 residues past where the read stops, is filled in from the germline J gene. The rearrangement links TRBV19 to TRBJ1-1; a weak D match, TRBD1 (5 bases). This CDR3 is built from 16 residues. Between the trimmed V and J ends, which lost 6 bases and 1 base, there was a span of 18 bases. Germline V gene data show CDR1 as LNHDA and CDR2 as SQIVND (reference sequence). The DNA read from the CDR3 is TGTGCCAGTAGCCCGGGCAGGGAAGCCAGGAACACTGAA. Its protein product is CASSPGREARNTE. In full, the CDR3 reads CASSPGREARNTEAFF.

This clone appeared many times. The sequence runs out 3 residues before the end of the CDR3; the remainder is reconstructed from the germline J gene. This chain links TRBV19 with TRBJ1-5; 7 bases align to TRBD1. From germline, CDR1 is LNHDA and CDR2 SQIVND (reference sequence). V trimming: 7 bases; J trimming: 1 base; junction bases outside the gene matches: 13. The CDR3 is made up of 17 amino acids. The CDR3 is CASTVLQGRLSNQPQHF. CDR3 bases read: TGTGCCAGTACCGTACTACAGGGGAGGTTGAGCAATCAGCCC.

Many counts were recorded for this clone. The observed sequence ends 3 residues before the CDR3 terminus, with the missing tail filled in from the germline J gene. The chain carries TRBV3-1 (or the pseudogene TRBV3-2) and TRBJ1-5, with 8 nucleotides matching TRBD1. The CDR3 loop spans 14 amino acids. V shed 4 bases, J shed 5 bases, and the junction held 4 bases outside the gene matches. Germline CDR1 LGHDT, CDR2 YNNKEL (reference sequence). Incomplete CDR3 DNA: TGTGCCAGCAGCCCTGGACAGGGAGATCAGCCC. It codes for CASSPGQGDQP. The entire CDR3 protein reads CASSPGQGDQPQHF.

This clone was seen at least ten times. Sequencing ends 3 residues short of the CDR3 end; the germline J gene provides the rest. This chain connects TRBV19 to TRBJ2-3, with TRBD2 identical over 8 bases. CDR3 size: 16 residues. Germline loops: CDR1 LNHDA, CDR2 SQIVND (reference sequence). The V segment lost 2 bases and the J segment 3 bases; nucleotides outside the gene matches: 7. The CDR3 DNA, read in part, is TGTGCCAGTAGTATACGCGGCGGGAGGATGACAGATACG. Residues: CASSIRGGRMTDT. The CDR3, in full, reads CASSIRGGRMTDTQYF.

This clone was counted ten times or more. The sequence runs out 3 residues before the end of the CDR3; the remainder is reconstructed from the germline J gene. V is TRBV4-2 and J is TRBJ2-1, with D possibly matching TRBD1 (5 bases). V lost 2 bases and J 0 bases, leaving 17 bases between the germline ends. The germline gives CDR1 LGHNA, CDR2 YNFKEQ. CDR3 size: 18 residues. CDR3 protein: CASSQILGHRSSYNEQFF. CDR3 DNA, as far as it was read: TGTGCCAGCAGCCAAATTCTCGGACACCGAAGCTCCTACAATGAG.

This clone was counted a few times. The junction departs from the called germline gene at one end, perhaps through a read error. Read data end 3 residues before the CDR3 end; the end is taken from the germline J gene. Distinct nucleotide sequences in the sample also encode this CDR3. The chain uses TRBV5-6 and TRBJ1-3, with D unclear. Germline V gives CDR1 SGHDT, CDR2 YYEEEE. This CDR3 is 15 amino acids long. CDR3: CASSNLGPSGNTIYF. CDR3 bases read: TGTGCCAGCAGCAACCTAGGCCCCTCTGGAAACACT.

In its sample, this clone was seen a few times. The read ends 3 residues early relative to the CDR3; the germline J gene fills the gap. The V call is TRBV2, the J call TRBJ1-6; D is undetermined. There are 13 residues in the CDR3. Trimming removed 4 bases from V and 6 bases from J, with 7 bases in between. Germline V gives CDR1 SNHLY, CDR2 FYNNEI. CDR3: CASSGQVNSPLHF. Incomplete CDR3 DNA: TGTGCCAGCAGTGGGCAAGTTAATTCACCC.

Comments on this clone: Read coverage stops 3 residues before the CDR3 terminus; the germline J gene supplies the remainder. The chain carries TRBV5-1 and TRBJ2-5; 7 nucleotides agree with TRBD1. The CDR3 is 17 amino acids. The germline V gene encodes CDR1 SGHRS and CDR2 YFSETQ. J lost 2 bases, V lost 4 bases, and 14 bases had no gene match. The CDR3 protein is CASSRLTGVDRQETQYF. The part of the CDR3 DNA that was read is TGCGCCAGCAGCAGACTCACAGGGGTGGATAGGCAAGAGACC.

At least ten counts were recorded for this clone. The DNA read from the CDR3 is TGCGCCAGCAGCGGGACTCTCAACCCCTCGCGGGAG. Its protein product is CASSGTLNPSRE. The whole CDR3 protein is CASSGTLNPSRELFF. The chain carries TRBV5-1 and TRBJ2-2, with D perhaps matching TRBD2 (6 bases). With the read ending 3 residues before the CDR3 end, the germline J gene is used to fill in that end. Germline V gene sequence: CDR1 SGHRS, CDR2 YFSETQ. This CDR3 region has 15 residues. Trimming left V 4 bases short and J 9 bases short, with 19 bases between.

At least ten counts were recorded for this clone. The DNA ends 3 residues before the CDR3 does, and the rest of the CDR3 is filled in from the germline J gene. This rearrangement joins TRBV20-1 to TRBJ2-3, with 11 bases aligning to TRBD2. Per germline, CDR1 DFQATT and CDR2 SNEGSKA (reference sequence). CDR3 length: 13 residues. V shed 6 bases, J shed 6 bases, and the junction held 5 bases outside the gene matches. CDR3 bases read: TGCAGTGCCCAACTAGCGGGAGCCGATACG. It specifies CSAQLAGADT. The full CDR3 protein reads CSAQLAGADTQYF.

This clone was seen many times. Read sequence stops 3 residues before the CDR3 end, and the germline J gene provides the missing end. The V call is TRBV30, the J call TRBJ1-6; no clear D gene. This CDR3 has 14 amino acids. Trimming took off 0 bases at V and 0 bases at J, with 3 bases between the two ends. Germline V gene sequence: CDR1 GTSNPN, CDR2 SVGIG (reference sequence). The CDR3 DNA, read in part, is TGTGCCTGGAGTGTCAGCTCCTATAATTCACCC. This translates into CAWSVSSYNSP. The complete CDR3 protein is CAWSVSSYNSPLHF.